This TCR beta chain was sequenced for a study of shared clonotypes between healthy human individuals. Generated by immunoSEQ multiplex PCR, the TCRdb table keeps only in-frame clones and is missing some. The sample has a few million clones, 90% to 95% seen once. Regarding this clone: Its target is not known.

Study observations and caveats: A generally larger estimated richness was seen in naive subsets than in memory subsets.

The CDR3 runs 14 residues. The chain carries TRBV21-1 and TRBJ1-1. TRBV21-1 is labeled a pseudogene. This clonotype was obtained from a man between 18 and 29 years old in good health. Some clones in this sample may be carry-over from other donors' samples. The sequencing sample was made of naive CD4+ T cells from PBMCs. The subset is: CD45RA+ positively selected. CDR3 sequence reads: CASSPQGEGTEAFF. In DNA, the CDR3 is TGTGCCAGCAGCCCCCAAGGAGAGGGAACTGAAGCTTTCTTT.